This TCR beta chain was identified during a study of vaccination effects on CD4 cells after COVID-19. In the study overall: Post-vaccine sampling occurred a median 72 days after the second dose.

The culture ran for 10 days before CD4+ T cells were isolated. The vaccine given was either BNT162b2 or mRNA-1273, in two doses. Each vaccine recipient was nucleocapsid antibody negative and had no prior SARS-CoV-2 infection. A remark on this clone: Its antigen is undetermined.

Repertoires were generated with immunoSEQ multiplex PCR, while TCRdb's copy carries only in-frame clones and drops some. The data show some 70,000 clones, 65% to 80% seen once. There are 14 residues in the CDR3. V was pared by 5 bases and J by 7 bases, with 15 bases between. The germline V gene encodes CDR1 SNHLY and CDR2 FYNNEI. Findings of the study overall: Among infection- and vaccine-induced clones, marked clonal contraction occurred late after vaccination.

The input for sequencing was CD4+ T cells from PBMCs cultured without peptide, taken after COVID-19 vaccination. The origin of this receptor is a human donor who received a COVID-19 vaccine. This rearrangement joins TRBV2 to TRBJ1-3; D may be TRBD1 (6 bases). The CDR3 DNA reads TGTGCCAGCAGTAGGGACACCGGCGGGAACACCATATATTTT. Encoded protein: CASSRDTGGNTIYF.